This TCR beta chain was found in a study of tissue T cells after allogeneic stem cell transplantation. The wider study: Graft-versus-host disease patients received grafts, four unmodified and three CD34-selected to deplete T cells. Several lines of graft-versus-host disease therapy were given to all patients, all with gastrointestinal involvement.

A note on this clone: Its antigen is currently unknown.

Sequenced by immunoSEQ multiplex PCR; TCRdb stores in-frame clones only, minus some. This sample has 28,000 or so clones, with less than 95% found just once. Findings and limits, study-wide: Across patients, clones rarely overlapped, yet motif clusters were shared tissue-specifically. Anatomically similar tissues had similar TCR repertoires within each patient.

Losses at the gene ends were 4 bases for V and 7 bases for J; bases not matched to a gene: 7. Per the germline V gene, CDR1 is MNHEY and CDR2 is SMNVEV (reference sequence). CDR3 length equals 16 residues. The input for sequencing was blood, taken before transplantation. This receptor was identified in a male donor older than 55 who later had graft-versus-host disease after an allogeneic stem cell transplant. The chain combines TRBV27 with TRBJ2-1, with 13 positions matching TRBD2. The CDR3 is CASSSRTSGRPNEQFF. In DNA, the CDR3 is TGTGCCAGCAGTTCCCGGACTAGCGGGAGACCAAATGAGCAGTTCTTC.